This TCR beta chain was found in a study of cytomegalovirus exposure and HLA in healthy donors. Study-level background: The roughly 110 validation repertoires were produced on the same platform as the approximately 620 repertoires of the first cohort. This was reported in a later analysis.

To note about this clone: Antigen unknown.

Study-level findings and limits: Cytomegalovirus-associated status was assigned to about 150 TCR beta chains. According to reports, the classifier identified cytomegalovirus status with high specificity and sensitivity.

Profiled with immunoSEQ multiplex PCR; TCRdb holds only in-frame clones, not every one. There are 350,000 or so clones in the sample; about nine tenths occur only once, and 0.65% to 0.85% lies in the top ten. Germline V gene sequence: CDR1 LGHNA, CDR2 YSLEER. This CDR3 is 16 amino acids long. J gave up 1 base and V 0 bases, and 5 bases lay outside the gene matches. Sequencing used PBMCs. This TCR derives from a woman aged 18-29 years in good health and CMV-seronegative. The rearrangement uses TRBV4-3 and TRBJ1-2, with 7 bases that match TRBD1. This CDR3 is CASSQDTGADNYGYTF. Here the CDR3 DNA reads TGCGCCAGCAGCCAAGATACAGGGGCCGATAACTATGGCTACACCTTC.